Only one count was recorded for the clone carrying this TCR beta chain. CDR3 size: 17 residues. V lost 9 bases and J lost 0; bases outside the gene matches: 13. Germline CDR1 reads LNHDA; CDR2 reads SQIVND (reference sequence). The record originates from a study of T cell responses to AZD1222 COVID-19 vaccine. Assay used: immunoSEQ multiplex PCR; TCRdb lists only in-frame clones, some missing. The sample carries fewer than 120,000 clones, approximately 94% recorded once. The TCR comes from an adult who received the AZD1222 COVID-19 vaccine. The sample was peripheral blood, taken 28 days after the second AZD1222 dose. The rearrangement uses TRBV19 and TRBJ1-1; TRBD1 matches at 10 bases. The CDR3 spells CASKPAGTGAMNTEAFF. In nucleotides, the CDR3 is TGTGCCAGCAAACCGGCCGGGACAGGGGCAATGAACACTGAAGCTTTCTTT.